This T cell receptor beta chain was observed in a study of T-cell reconstitution after alpha-beta-depleted transplantation in children. General study results and limits: Newly produced T cells mostly accounted for T-cell counts and diversity one year post-transplant.

In regard to this clonotype: Its target is unknown.

The CDR3 length is 17 residues. Germline V gene lookup returns CDR1 SGHTA and CDR2 FQGNSA. With V trimmed by 5 bases and J by 2 bases, 14 bases remained unmatched. Molecular barcoding with unique molecular identifiers was used for the TCRbeta library. TCRdb used MiXCR to reprocess the PCR reads, holding one entry per CDR3 protein. This table holds 45,000 to 50,000 distinct CDR3 sequences, 40% to 60% found once. This sequence originates from a boy in the first two years of life with SCID, due to receive a stem cell transplant. The chain links TRBV7-2 to TRBJ2-7; 8 bases fit TRBD1. The material was peripheral blood, obtained before TCRalphabeta/CD19-depleted stem cell transplant. CDR3 sequence: CASSLPAVGTGAYEQYF. The CDR3 DNA follows: TGTGCCAGCAGCCTCCCAGCGGTCGGGACAGGAGCCTACGAGCAGTACTTC.